Following are 3 T cell receptor beta chains from one sample sequenced in a study of T-cell memory formation after mild COVID-19. TCRdb re-derived calls from the 5' RACE reads in MiXCR, one entry per CDR3 protein. Altogether 580,000 or so distinct CDR3 sequences are present, 17% being singletons, with the ten largest covering 8.1%. Specimen: PBMCs or a T cell subset sorted from them (not recorded which). The receptors come from an adult woman who had mild COVID-19 (a few samples of this study predate the infection). Cell type and time point are not known.

This sequence joins TRBV24-1 and TRBJ2-7; 8 nucleotides match TRBD1. Unmatched junction bases numbered 10, after V lost 5 bases and J lost 8 bases. Looked up from germline, CDR1 is KGHDR and CDR2 is SFDVKD. CDR3 length: 14 amino acids. The CDR3 sequence: CATSAGQGALQQYF. DNA for the CDR3: TGTGCCACCAGTGCCGGACAGGGAGCCTTGCAGCAGTACTTC.

The J gene is TRBJ1-2, the V gene TRBV4-1; D is perhaps TRBD1 (5 bases). Germline V lookup: CDR1 MGHRA, CDR2 YSYEKL. V gave up 6 bases and J gave up 5 bases, with 16 bases separating them. This CDR3 spans 14 amino acids. This CDR3 reads CASRGGGVGYGYTF. Written as DNA, the CDR3 is TGCGCCAGCAGGGGGGGGGGAGTTGGGTATGGCTACACCTTC.

The chain carries TRBV18 and TRBJ2-7, with TRBD2 matching over 7 bases. V lost 5 bases and J lost 5; bases outside the gene matches: 6. The CDR3 loop spans 13 amino acids. Germline values: CDR1 KGHSH, CDR2 LQKENI. The CDR3 bases are TGTGCCAGCTCAAGCGGGGTTTTTGACGAGCAGTACTTC. Encoded protein: CASSSGVFDEQYF.